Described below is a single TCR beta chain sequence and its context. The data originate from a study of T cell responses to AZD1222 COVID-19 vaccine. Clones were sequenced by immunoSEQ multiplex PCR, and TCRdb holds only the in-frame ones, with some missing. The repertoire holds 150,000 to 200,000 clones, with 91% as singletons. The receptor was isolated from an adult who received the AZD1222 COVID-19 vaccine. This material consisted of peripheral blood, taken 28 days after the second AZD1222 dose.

CDR3: CAISDRTGGGDNSPLHF. CDR3 coding DNA: TGTGCCATCAGTGATAGGACAGGGGGGGGCGATAATTCACCCCTCCACTTT. The V gene is TRBV10-3, the J gene TRBJ1-6; 10 bases agree with TRBD1. The CDR3 has 17 residues. Germline-derived CDR1 and CDR2 are ENHRY and SYGVKD. The J segment lost 5 bases and the V segment lost 3 bases, leaving 7 bases of the junction unmatched.